A selection of T cell receptor beta chains follows, all from one sample in a study of cytomegalovirus exposure and HLA in healthy donors. TCRdb keeps only in-frame clones here, not all; method: immunoSEQ multiplex PCR. Found here are some 110,000 clones, less than 70% of them singletons; the top ten hold roughly 2%. Sequences were obtained from PBMCs. The receptors were sampled from a woman in her twenties or thirties in good health and CMV-seronegative. Both conserved end residues are part of each CDR3. A D gene is named only where the DNA matches it firmly. Only some rows state a clone size, as once, few, many or a class for expanded clones.

D	V	J	size	CDR3	DNA
NA	TRBV18	TRBJ1-2	once	CASSPSRDTSNYGYTF	TGTGCCAGCTCACCATCCCGGGACACATCTAACTATGGCTACACCTTC
TRBD2	TRBV13	TRBJ2-1	NA	CASSLNSGRLIF	TGTGCCAGCAGCTTAAATAGCGGGAGGCTTATCTTC
TRBD2	TRBV6-6	TRBJ2-1	once	CASSSSGIYNEQFF	TGTGCCAGCAGTTCTAGCGGGATTTACAATGAGCAGTTCTTC
NA	TRBV30	TRBJ1-5	few	CAWSAGGGNQPQHF	TGTGCCTGGAGTGCTGGGGGCGGCAATCAGCCCCAGCATTTT
NA	TRBV5-8	TRBJ2-1	few	CASSLRGSYYNEQFF	TGTGCCAGCAGCTTGAGAGGGAGCTATTACAATGAGCAGTTCTTC
NA	TRBV5-8	TRBJ1-4	NA	CASKLDSRTNEKLFF	TGTGCCAGCAAATTGGACAGTCGGACTAATGAAAAACTGTTTTTT
NA	TRBV10-1	TRBJ1-1	few	CASKESMNTEAFF	TGCGCCAGCAAGGAGAGCATGAACACTGAAGCTTTCTTT
NA	TRBV28	TRBJ2-7	NA	CASSLKASVTYEQYF	TGTGCCAGCAGTTTAAAGGCTAGCGTAACCTACGAGCAGTACTTC
TRBD1	TRBV6-6	TRBJ1-5	NA	CASRHDRVGSQPQHF	TGTGCCAGCAGACACGACAGGGTTGGGAGTCAGCCCCAGCATTTT
NA	TRBV4-3	TRBJ2-3	NA	CASSRDSETSTDTQYF	TGCGCCAGCAGCCGAGATAGTGAAACTAGCACAGATACGCAGTATTTT
TRBD1	TRBV7-6	TRBJ1-2	NA	CASSPQQGGYGYTF	TGTGCCAGCAGCCCACAACAGGGGGGCTATGGCTACACCTTC
NA	TRBV21-1	TRBJ1-4	NA	CASSKALSLSGEKLFF	TGTGCCAGCAGCAAAGCGCTTTCTTTGTCGGGTGAAAAACTGTTTTTT
TRBD1	TRBV2	TRBJ1-1	NA	CASSESRQGNTEAFF	TGTGCCAGCAGTGAATCCAGACAGGGGAACACTGAAGCTTTCTTT
NA	TRBV27	TRBJ1-2	few	CASTQTVYGYTF	TGTGCCAGCACCCAGACAGTCTATGGCTACACCTTC
NA	TRBV28	TRBJ1-1	NA	CASSLSQGWTEAFF	TGTGCCAGCAGTTTATCTCAGGGTTGGACTGAAGCTTTCTTT
NA	TRBV2	TRBJ2-7	NA	CASSDSPYEQYF	TGTGCCAGCAGTGACAGTCCCTACGAGCAGTACTTC
NA	TRBV2	TRBJ2-5	NA	CASSPGASRGETQYF	TGTGCCAGCAGCCCAGGGGCTAGCCGGGGAGAGACCCAGTACTTC
NA	TRBV7-2	TRBJ2-5	few	CASSPTRGGAGETQYF	TGTGCCAGCAGCCCTACCCGAGGGGGGGCTGGGGAGACCCAGTACTTC